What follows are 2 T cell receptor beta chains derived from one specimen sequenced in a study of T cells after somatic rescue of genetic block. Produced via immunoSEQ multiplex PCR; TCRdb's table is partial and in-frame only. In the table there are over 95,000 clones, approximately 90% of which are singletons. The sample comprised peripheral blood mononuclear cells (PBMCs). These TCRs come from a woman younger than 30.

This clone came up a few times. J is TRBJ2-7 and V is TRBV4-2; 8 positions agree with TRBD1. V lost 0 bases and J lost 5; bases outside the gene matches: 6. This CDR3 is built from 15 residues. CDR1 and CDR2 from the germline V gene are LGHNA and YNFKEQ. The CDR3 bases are TGTGCCAGCAGCCAAGAAGGGACAGGTCCCAACGAGCAGTACTTC. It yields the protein CASSQEGTGPNEQYF.

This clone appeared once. In DNA, the CDR3 is TGTGCCAGCGGTAGATGGGACTTCCGATCCTATAATTCACCCCTCCACTTT. Translation: CASGRWDFRSYNSPLHF. The V and J genes are TRBV27 and TRBJ1-6; TRBD1 is a possible D gene (5 bases). The CDR3 runs to 17 residues. The ends were cut back, 8 bases at V and 1 base at J, with 18 bases in the middle. Germline V gene data show CDR1 as MNHEY and CDR2 as SMNVEV (reference sequence).